This T cell receptor beta chain came from a study of graft-versus-host responses after intestinal transplantation. Whole-study results and caveats: Detection of GvH clones occurred in recipient marrow, and some had their first appearance in ileum or blood.

Worth noting for this clone: What it recognizes is unknown.

CDR3 length: 12 residues. Germline loops: CDR1 SNHLY, CDR2 FYNNEI. Unmatched junction bases numbered 5, after V lost 8 bases and J lost 8 bases. Only in-frame clones appear in the TCRdb table, and some are missing; sequencing was by immunoSEQ multiplex PCR. The sample includes 45,000 to 65,000 clones, around 93% of them seen just once. The chain has TRBV2 and TRBJ1-4, with TRBD1 matching over 7 bases. This specimen consisted of unstimulated CD4+ T cells sorted from spleen or lymph node cells, obtained before transplant. The clonotype originates from a human donor who was the organ donor for an intestinal transplant. CDR3 amino acids: CASRQGWEKLFF. The CDR3 region has the DNA TGTGCCAGCCGACAGGGTTGGGAAAAACTGTTTTTT.